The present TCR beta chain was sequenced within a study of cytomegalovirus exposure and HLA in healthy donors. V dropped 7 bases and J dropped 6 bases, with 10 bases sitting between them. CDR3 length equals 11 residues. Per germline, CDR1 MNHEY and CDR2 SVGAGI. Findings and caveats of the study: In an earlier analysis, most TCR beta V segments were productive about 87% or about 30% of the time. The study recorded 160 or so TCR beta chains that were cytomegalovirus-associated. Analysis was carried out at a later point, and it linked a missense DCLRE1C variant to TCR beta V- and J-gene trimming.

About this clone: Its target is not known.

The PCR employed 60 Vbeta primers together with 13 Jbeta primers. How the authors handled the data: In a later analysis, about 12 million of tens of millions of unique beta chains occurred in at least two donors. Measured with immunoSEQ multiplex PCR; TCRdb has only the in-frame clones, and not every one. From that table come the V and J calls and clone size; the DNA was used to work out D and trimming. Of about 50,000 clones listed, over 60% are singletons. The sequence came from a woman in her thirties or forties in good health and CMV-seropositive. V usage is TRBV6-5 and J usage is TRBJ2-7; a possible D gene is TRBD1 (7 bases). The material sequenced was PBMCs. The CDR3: CASTQGGEQYF. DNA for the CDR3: TGTGCCAGCACCCAGGGGGGCGAGCAGTACTTC.